This TCR beta chain comes out of a study of T-cell memory formation after mild COVID-19. Study-level information: TCR clusters were largely donor specific. Study-level points and caveats: Day 15 to 85 contracting clones showed balanced CD4/CD8; day 15 to 37 expanders favored CD4+.

Comment on this clonotype: What it recognizes is unknown.

One entry per CDR3 protein results from TCRdb running MiXCR on the 5' RACE reads. The table lists some 86,000 distinct CDR3 sequences, around 27% of them singletons. The origin of this receptor is a man younger than 35 who had mild COVID-19 (a few samples of this study predate the infection). Cell type and time point are not known. Sample: PBMCs or a T cell subset sorted from them (not recorded which).

This CDR3 is CASSLGSGANVLTF. The DNA of the CDR3 is TGTGCCAGCAGTTTGGGCTCTGGGGCCAACGTCCTGACTTTC. V usage is TRBV28 and J usage is TRBJ2-6; D is uncertain. CDR1 and CDR2 (germline): MDHEN, SYDVKM. The CDR3 is made up of 14 amino acids. V lost 3 bases and J lost 0, with 3 bases in between.